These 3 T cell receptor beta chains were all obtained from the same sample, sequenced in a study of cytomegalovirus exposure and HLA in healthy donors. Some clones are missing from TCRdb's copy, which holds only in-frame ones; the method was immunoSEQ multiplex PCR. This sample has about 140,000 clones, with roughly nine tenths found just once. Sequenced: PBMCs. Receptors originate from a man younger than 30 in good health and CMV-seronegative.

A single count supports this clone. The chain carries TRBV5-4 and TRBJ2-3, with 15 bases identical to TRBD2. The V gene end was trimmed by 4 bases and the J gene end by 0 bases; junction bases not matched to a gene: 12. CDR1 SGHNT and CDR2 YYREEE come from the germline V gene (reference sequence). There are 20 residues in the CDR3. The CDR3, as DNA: TGTGCCAGCAGCCTCAAGCGGGGACTAGCGGGGGGCGGGAGCACAGATACGCAGTATTTT. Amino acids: CASSLKRGLAGGGSTDTQYF. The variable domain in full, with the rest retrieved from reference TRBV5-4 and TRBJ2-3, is ETGVTQSPTHLIKTRGQQVTLRCSSQSGHNTVSWYQQALGQGPQFIFQYYREEENGRGNFPPRFSGLQFPNYSSELNVNALELDDSALYLCASSLKRGLAGGGSTDTQYFGPGTRLTVL.

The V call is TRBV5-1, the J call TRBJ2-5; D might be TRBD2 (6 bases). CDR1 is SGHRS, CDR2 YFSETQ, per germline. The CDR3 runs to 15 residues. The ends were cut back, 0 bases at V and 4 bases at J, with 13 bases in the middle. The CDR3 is CASSLVFLARETQYF. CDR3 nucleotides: TGCGCCAGCAGCTTGGTATTCCTAGCGAGAGAGACCCAGTACTTC.

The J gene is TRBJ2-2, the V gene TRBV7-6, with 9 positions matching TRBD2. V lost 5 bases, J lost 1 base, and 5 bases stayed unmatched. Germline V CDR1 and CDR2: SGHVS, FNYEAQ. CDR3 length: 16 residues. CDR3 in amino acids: CASSQLAGKNTGELFF. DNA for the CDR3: TGTGCCAGCAGCCAACTAGCGGGCAAGAACACCGGGGAGCTGTTTTTT.